This T cell receptor beta chain was retrieved from a study of T-cell memory formation after mild COVID-19. TCRdb recomputed calls from the 5' RACE reads with MiXCR, one row per CDR3 protein. Of about 240,000 distinct CDR3 sequences in the sample, 8.5% to 9.5% were seen once. Germline V gene lookup returns CDR1 SGHRS and CDR2 YFSETQ. The V gene end was trimmed by 4 bases and the J gene end by 2 bases; junction bases not matched to a gene: 5. This CDR3 has 15 amino acids. Sample: PBMCs or a T cell subset sorted from them (not recorded which). This receptor was obtained from a man between 18 and 29 years old who had mild COVID-19 (a few samples of this study predate the infection). Cell type and time point are not known. J is TRBJ2-3 and V is TRBV5-1; 9 nucleotides align to TRBD1. The CDR3 reads CASSPRDRATDTQYF. Written as DNA, the CDR3 is TGCGCCAGCAGCCCCCGGGACAGGGCCACAGATACGCAGTATTTT.